These 19 T cell receptor beta chains originate from one sample sequenced in a study of blood T cell repertoires in COVID-19 (dated by TCRdb to 2020 to 2021). The library came from the immunoSEQ multiplex PCR assay. As stored in TCRdb, this immuneACCESS dataset retains in-frame rearrangements with V and J assigned. A fraction of the clones does not appear; measured against another copy, unresolved V genes explain less than half of the discrepancy, and the remainder lacks a known reason. Counted in this sample were around 240,000 clones; approximately 82% of them appeared once. Jointly, the top ten make up 1.5% to 2% of the sample. Sequencing used peripheral blood. The receptors derive from a woman older than 75 with acute or convalescent COVID-19.

This chain uses TRBV28 with TRBJ1-2, with 12 nucleotides matching TRBD1. This CDR3 comprises 15 residues. V lost 5 bases to trimming and J lost 8 bases; unmatched junction nucleotides: 9. Germline CDR1 reads MDHEN; CDR2 reads SYDVKM. The CDR3 is CASSRPGQGALGYTF. CDR3 sequence (DNA): TGTGCCAGCAGTCGTCCGGGACAGGGGGCGCTCGGCTACACCTTC.

This rearrangement joins TRBV6-5 to TRBJ1-2; TRBD1 matches 7 bases. The CDR3 is 14 residues long. Unmatched junction bases numbered 5, after V lost 4 bases and J lost 3 bases. Germline assignment: CDR1 MNHEY and CDR2 SVGAGI. This CDR3 reads CASSSQGVDYGYTF. The CDR3 coding sequence is TGTGCCAGCAGTTCCCAGGGGGTCGACTATGGCTACACCTTC.

V gene TRBV7-3 combines with J gene TRBJ2-1; the D gene is possibly TRBD1 (6 bases). The CDR3 loop spans 15 amino acids. The germline gives CDR1 SGHTA, CDR2 FQGTGA. The ends were cut back, 5 bases at V and 0 bases at J, with 11 bases in the middle. The DNA for the CDR3 is TGTGCCAGCAGCATCGGACAGAGCTCCTACAATGAGCAGTTCTTC. Encoded protein: CASSIGQSSYNEQFF.

The chain carries TRBV7-2 and TRBJ2-2; 7 positions match TRBD1. This CDR3 has 15 residues. Germline-derived CDR1 and CDR2 are SGHTA and FQGNSA. V shed 1 base and J 1 base; nucleotides not matched to a gene: 0. CDR3 nucleotides: TGTGCCAGCAGCTTAGGGACAGGGAACACCGGGGAGCTGTTTTTT. Protein sequence: CASSLGTGNTGELFF.

The rearrangement links TRBV18 to TRBJ2-5; D is possibly TRBD2 (7 bases). This CDR3 has 13 amino acids. Trimming removed 6 bases at V and 4 bases at J, with 12 bases between. Germline V gene lookup returns CDR1 KGHSH and CDR2 LQKENI. The CDR3 DNA sequence: TGTGCCAGCTCCGGGGGGCAGGGAGAGACCCAGTACTTC. It specifies CASSGGQGETQYF.

A single count supports this clone. This chain links TRBV10-3 with TRBJ2-3; 8 bases match TRBD2. CDR3 length: 14 residues. J was trimmed by 5 bases and V by 10 bases; bases with no gene match: 11. CDR1 is ENHRY and CDR2 is SYGVKD in the germline V gene. CDR3 nucleotides: TGTGCCACGCGGGGGGAGGAGGGGAAAGATACGCAGTATTTT. Its translation: CATRGEEGKDTQYF.

The genes are TRBV6-5 and TRBJ1-3, with 9 bases aligning to TRBD1. With V trimmed by 6 bases and J by 3 bases, 3 bases remained unmatched. Germline V gene data show CDR1 as MNHEY and CDR2 as SVGAGI. The CDR3 extends over 14 amino acids. CDR3 DNA sequence: TGTGCCAGCAGAACGACAGGGGGTGGAAACACCATATATTTT. Its translation: CASRTTGGGNTIYF.

The table lists this clone with a few counts. The chain combines TRBV2 with TRBJ1-5, with a tentative D call TRBD1 (6 bases). This CDR3 region has 13 residues. V was clipped by 6 bases and J by 7 bases, with 13 bases between them. Germline-derived CDR1 and CDR2 are SNHLY and FYNNEI. The CDR3 region is CASSTGMQQPQHF. The CDR3 region has the DNA TGTGCCAGCAGCACAGGGATGCAACAGCCCCAGCATTTT.

The chain is built from TRBV5-1 and TRBJ2-1; 11 bases align to TRBD2. The CDR3 consists of 14 residues. V was clipped by 4 bases and J by 7 bases; unmatched bases: 4. The germline V gene has CDR1 SGHRS and CDR2 YFSETQ. CDR3 coding DNA: TGCGCCAGCAGCCAACTAGCGGGGGTAAATGAGCAGTTCTTC. Translation gives CASSQLAGVNEQFF.

This chain links TRBV3-1 (or the pseudogene TRBV3-2) with TRBJ2-2; 12 bases fit TRBD2. The trim removed 0 bases at V and 5 bases at J, leaving 1 base unmatched. Germline V gene sequence: CDR1 LGHDT, CDR2 YNNKEL (reference sequence). This CDR3 comprises 16 residues. The CDR3 loop is CASSQETSGGTGELFF. The DNA for the CDR3 is TGTGCCAGCAGCCAAGAAACTAGCGGGGGGACCGGGGAGCTGTTTTTT.

The V and J genes are TRBV4-1 and TRBJ1-4, with D tentatively TRBD1 (5 bases). Germline V gene lookup returns CDR1 MGHRA and CDR2 YSYEKL. Trimming removed 2 bases at V and 0 bases at J, with 13 bases between. This CDR3 has 17 residues. The CDR3 spells CASSQSSSRATNEKLFF. CDR3 DNA: TGCGCCAGCAGCCAAAGCTCATCCAGGGCAACTAATGAAAAACTGTTTTTT.

The chain joins TRBV12-3 or TRBV12-4 to TRBJ1-1; no firm D call. The CDR3 covers 12 residues. V lost 7 bases, J lost 0 bases, and 6 bases lay in between. The DNA of the CDR3 is TGTGCCAGCATCACTATGAACACTGAAGCTTTCTTT. It yields the protein CASITMNTEAFF.

V gene TRBV2 combines with J gene TRBJ1-6; 9 bases are a match to TRBD1. Germline CDR1 reads SNHLY; CDR2 reads FYNNEI. Germline trimming cut 4 bases from V and 9 bases from J; bases unmatched to any gene: 4. There are 14 residues in the CDR3. Written as DNA, the CDR3 is TGTGCCAGCAGTGGGGGGACAGGGTTTTCACCCCTCCACTTT. It encodes CASSGGTGFSPLHF.

The genes are TRBV5-4 and TRBJ2-3; D uncertain. Germline V gene data show CDR1 as SGHNT and CDR2 as YYREEE (reference sequence). This CDR3 region has 13 residues. V lost 0 bases and J lost 7, with 9 bases in between. This CDR3 is CASSLVSQNTQYF. In DNA, the CDR3 is TGTGCCAGCAGCTTGGTGTCCCAGAATACGCAGTATTTT.

The J gene is TRBJ1-4, the V gene TRBV6-5; 8 nucleotides match TRBD1. CDR3 length: 13 amino acids. V was clipped by 6 bases and J by 6 bases; unmatched bases: 3. Germline-derived CDR1 and CDR2 are MNHEY and SVGAGI. The CDR3 coding sequence is TGTGCCAGCAGAGGGACAGGAGATGAAAAACTGTTTTTT. Protein: CASRGTGDEKLFF.

The V call is TRBV18, the J call TRBJ2-5, with 13 bases fitting TRBD2. CDR1 and CDR2 (germline): KGHSH, LQKENI. The V segment lost 4 bases and the J segment 7 bases; nucleotides outside the gene matches: 15. This CDR3 spans 18 amino acids. CDR3 amino acids: CASSHGTSGNTGGGTQYF. CDR3 nucleotide sequence: TGTGCCAGCTCACACGGGACTAGCGGGAACACTGGCGGGGGGACCCAGTACTTC. Based on the CDR3 plus reference TRBV18 and TRBJ2-5, the full variable domain is NAGVMQNPRHLVRRRGQEARLRCSPMKGHSHVYWYRQLPEEGLKFMVYLQKENIIDESGMPKERFSAEFPKEGPSILRIQQVVRGDSAAYFCASSHGTSGNTGGGTQYFGPGTRLLVL.

The chain employs TRBV12-2 and TRBJ2-3; the tabulated D call, TRBD2, remains unverified against the DNA. TRBV12-2 is marked as a pseudogene. CDR3 length: 16 residues. In DNA form, the CDR3 reads TGTGCAAGTCGCTTACCCCAGGCGGGGGGGTCAGATACGCAGTATTTT. It yields the protein CASRLPQAGGSDTQYF.

The DNA of the CDR3 is TGCAGTGCTAGTCCCCGGGGGGCGCGGGGGGAGACCCAGTACTTC. It yields the protein CSASPRGARGETQYF. The V gene is TRBV20-1, the J gene TRBJ2-5; a possible D gene is TRBD2 (7 bases). CDR1 is DFQATT, CDR2 SNEGSKA, per germline (reference sequence). Trimming took 3 bases from V and 5 from J, leaving 19 bases between them. The CDR3 is made up of 15 amino acids.

This chain links TRBV29-1 with TRBJ1-1, with D perhaps TRBD1 (5 bases). The CDR3 extends over 14 amino acids. Germline CDR1 reads SQVTM; CDR2 reads ANQGSEA. The V end was cut by 4 bases, the J end by 2 bases, with 14 bases between. CDR3 sequence (DNA): TGCAGCGTTGCACAGAGTCAGGGAAACACTGAAGCTTTCTTT. Protein: CSVAQSQGNTEAFF.